This TCR beta chain originates from a study of CD8+ T cells in alopecia areata. Whole-study context: Administration of oral tofacitinib to treated patients was at 5 to 10 mg twice daily. Whole-study results and caveats: Amid tofacitinib therapy, many expanded lesional clones stayed present in scalp and blood. Scalp samples also yield sequences from resident alphabeta T cells of normal skin.

Worth noting for this clone: Its cognate antigen is unknown.

The sequencing template was cDNA reverse transcribed from extracted RNA. The method was immunoSEQ multiplex PCR; TCRdb's version includes in-frame clones alone and lacks a portion of them. The sample records about 250,000 clones, 60% being singletons. The germline V gene encodes CDR1 SQVTM and CDR2 ANQGSEA. The CDR3 has 15 residues. Trimming stripped 7 bases from V and 1 base from J, with 16 bases between. Documented treatment: oral pan-JAK inhibitor, 5-10 mg twice daily. Isolation of CD4+ and CD8+ T cells from PBMCs was achieved by sorting. This sequence originates from a human donor with alopecia areata. J is TRBJ2-2 and V is TRBV29-1, with D perhaps TRBD2 (6 bases). This specimen consisted of CD4+ T cells sorted from blood, obtained at week 52, from a patient treated with tofacitinib. The DNA of the CDR3 is TGCAGCGCCTCGCGCGGGACGTTGAACACCGGGGAGCTGTTTTTT. Residues: CSASRGTLNTGELFF.